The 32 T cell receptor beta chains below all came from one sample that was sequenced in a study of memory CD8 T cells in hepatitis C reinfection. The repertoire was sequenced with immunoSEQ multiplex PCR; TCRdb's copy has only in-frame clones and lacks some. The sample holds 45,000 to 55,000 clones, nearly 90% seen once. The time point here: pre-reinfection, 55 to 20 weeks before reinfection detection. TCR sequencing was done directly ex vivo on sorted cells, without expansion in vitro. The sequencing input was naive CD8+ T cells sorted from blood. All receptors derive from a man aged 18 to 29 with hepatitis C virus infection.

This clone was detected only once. The CDR3 protein is CATERDSSYNEQFF. As DNA, the CDR3 is TGTGCCACAGAGCGGGATTCGTCCTACAATGAGCAGTTCTTC. The chain recombines TRBV2 with TRBJ2-1; 7 bases are a match to TRBD2. The CDR3 is 14 residues long. CDR1 and CDR2 from the germline V gene are SNHLY and FYNNEI. The V gene end was trimmed by 10 bases and the J gene end by 1 base; junction bases not matched to a gene: 7.

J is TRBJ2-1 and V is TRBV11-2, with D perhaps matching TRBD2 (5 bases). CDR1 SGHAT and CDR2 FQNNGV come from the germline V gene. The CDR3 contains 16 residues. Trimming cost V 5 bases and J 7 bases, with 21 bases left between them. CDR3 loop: CASSPLEGANRNEQFF. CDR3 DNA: TGTGCCAGCAGCCCCCTCGAGGGCGCGAACCGGAATGAGCAGTTCTTC.

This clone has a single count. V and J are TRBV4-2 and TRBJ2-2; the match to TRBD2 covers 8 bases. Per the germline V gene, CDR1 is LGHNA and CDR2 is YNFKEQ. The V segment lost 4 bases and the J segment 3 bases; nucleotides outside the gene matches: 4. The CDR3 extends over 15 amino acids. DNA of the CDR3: TGTGCCAGCAGCCGAGAAGCGGGGGACACCGGGGAGCTGTTTTTT. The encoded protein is CASSREAGDTGELFF.

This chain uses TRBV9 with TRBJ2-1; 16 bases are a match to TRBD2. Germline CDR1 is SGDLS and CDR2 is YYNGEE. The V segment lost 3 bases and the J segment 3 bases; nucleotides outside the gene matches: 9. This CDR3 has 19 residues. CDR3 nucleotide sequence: TGTGCCAGCAGCGATAATCCGGGACTAGCGGGGGGGATCTACAATGAGCAGTTCTTC. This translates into CASSDNPGLAGGIYNEQFF.

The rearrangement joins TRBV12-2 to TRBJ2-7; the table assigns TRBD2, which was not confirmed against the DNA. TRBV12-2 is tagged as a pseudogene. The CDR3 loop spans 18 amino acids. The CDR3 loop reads CASRLVRLGLAGSYEQYF. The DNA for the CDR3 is TGTGCAAGTCGCTTAGTTAGGCTTGGACTAGCGGGATCCTACGAGCAGTACTTC.

The CDR3 DNA sequence: TGTGCCAGCAGGGGAGGACTAGCGGGAGTCACCGGGGAGCTGTTTTTT. It encodes CASRGGLAGVTGELFF. The J gene is TRBJ2-2, the V gene TRBV2, with 13 bases lining up with TRBD2. CDR1 SNHLY and CDR2 FYNNEI come from the germline V gene. The V gene end was trimmed by 6 bases and the J gene end by 4 bases; junction bases not matched to a gene: 5. The CDR3 consists of 16 residues. The full variable domain, in which reference TRBV2 and TRBJ2-2 provide the parts outside the CDR3, is EPEVTQTPSHQVTQMGQEVILRCVPISNHLYFYWYRQILGQKVEFLVSFYNNEISEKSEIFDDQFSVERPDGSNFTLKIRSTKLEDSAMYFCASRGGLAGVTGELFFGEGSRLTVL.

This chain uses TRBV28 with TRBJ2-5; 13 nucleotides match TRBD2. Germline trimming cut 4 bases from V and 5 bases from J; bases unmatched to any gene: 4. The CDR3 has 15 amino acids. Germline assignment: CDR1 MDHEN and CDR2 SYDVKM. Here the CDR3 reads CASSSGLAGYETQYF. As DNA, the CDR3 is TGTGCCAGCAGTTCGGGACTAGCGGGGTACGAGACCCAGTACTTC.

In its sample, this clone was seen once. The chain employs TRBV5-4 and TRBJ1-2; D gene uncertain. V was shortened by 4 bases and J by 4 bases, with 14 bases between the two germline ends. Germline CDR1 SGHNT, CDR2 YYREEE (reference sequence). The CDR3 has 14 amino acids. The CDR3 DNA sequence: TGTGCCAGCAGCAACGACGGGGAACCCTATGGCTACACCTTC. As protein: CASSNDGEPYGYTF.

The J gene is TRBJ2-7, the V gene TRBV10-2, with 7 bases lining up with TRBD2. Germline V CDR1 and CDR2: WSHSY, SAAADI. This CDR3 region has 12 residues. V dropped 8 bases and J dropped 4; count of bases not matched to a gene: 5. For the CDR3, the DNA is TGCGCCAGCGGTGCGGGGGTGTACGAGCAGTACGTC. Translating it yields CASGAGVYEQYV.

Here the CDR3 DNA reads TGTGCCAGCAGCTTGGGGCAGGCTATGAACACTGAAGCTTTCTTT. Residues: CASSLGQAMNTEAFF. The chain recombines TRBV7-9 with TRBJ1-1; TRBD1 is a possible D gene (5 bases). The CDR3 is 15 residues long. From germline, CDR1 is SEHNR and CDR2 FQNEAQ (reference sequence). The ends were cut back, 3 bases at V and 0 bases at J, with 11 bases in the middle.

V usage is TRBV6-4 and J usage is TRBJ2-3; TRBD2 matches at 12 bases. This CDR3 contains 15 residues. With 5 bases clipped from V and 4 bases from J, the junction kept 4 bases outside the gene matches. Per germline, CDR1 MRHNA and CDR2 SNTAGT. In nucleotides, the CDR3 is TGTGCCAGCAGTAGACTAGCGGGGGAGTCAGATACGCAGTATTTT. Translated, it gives CASSRLAGESDTQYF.

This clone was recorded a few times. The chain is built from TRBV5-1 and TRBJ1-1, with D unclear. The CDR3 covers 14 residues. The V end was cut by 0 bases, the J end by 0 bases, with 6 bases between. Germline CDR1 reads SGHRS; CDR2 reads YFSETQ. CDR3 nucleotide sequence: TGCGCCAGCAGCTTGGGACATATGAACACTGAAGCTTTCTTT. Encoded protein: CASSLGHMNTEAFF.

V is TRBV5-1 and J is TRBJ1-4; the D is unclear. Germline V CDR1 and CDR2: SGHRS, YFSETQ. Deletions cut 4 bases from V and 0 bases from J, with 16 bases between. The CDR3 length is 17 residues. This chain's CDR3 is CASSVDRESATNEKLFF. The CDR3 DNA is TGCGCCAGCAGCGTGGATCGAGAAAGTGCAACTAATGAAAAACTGTTTTTT.

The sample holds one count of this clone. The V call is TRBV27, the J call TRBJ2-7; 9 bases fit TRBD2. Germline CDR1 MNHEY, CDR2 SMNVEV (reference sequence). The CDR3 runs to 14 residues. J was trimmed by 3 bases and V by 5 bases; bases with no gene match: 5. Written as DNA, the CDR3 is TGTGCCAGCAGTCCCCGGACTAGCGTCTACGAGCAGTACTTC. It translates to CASSPRTSVYEQYF.

The CDR3 coding sequence is TGTGCCAGTACCCCATTGGGGGCGAGCAATCAGCCCCAGCATTTT. Its protein product is CASTPLGASNQPQHF. The chain joins TRBV19 to TRBJ1-5, with D possibly being TRBD1 (6 bases). CDR1 and CDR2 from the germline V gene are LNHDA and SQIVND (reference sequence). Trimming pared 7 bases from V and 1 base from J, leaving 14 bases between. CDR3 length equals 15 residues.

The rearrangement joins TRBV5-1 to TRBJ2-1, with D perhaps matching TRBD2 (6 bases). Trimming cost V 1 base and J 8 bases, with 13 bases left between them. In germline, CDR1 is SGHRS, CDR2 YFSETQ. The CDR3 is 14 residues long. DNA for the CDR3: TGCGCCAGCAGCTTGCGGGAGCGCTTAGATGAGCAGTTCTTC. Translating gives CASSLRERLDEQFF.

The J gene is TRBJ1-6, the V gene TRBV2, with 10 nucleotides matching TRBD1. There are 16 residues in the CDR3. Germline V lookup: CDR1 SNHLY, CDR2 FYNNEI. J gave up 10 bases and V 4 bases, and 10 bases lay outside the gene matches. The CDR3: CASSGPRQGAQSPLHF. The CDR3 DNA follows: TGTGCCAGCAGTGGCCCTCGACAGGGGGCGCAATCACCCCTCCACTTT. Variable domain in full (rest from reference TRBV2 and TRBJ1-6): EPEVTQTPSHQVTQMGQEVILRCVPISNHLYFYWYRQILGQKVEFLVSFYNNEISEKSEIFDDQFSVERPDGSNFTLKIRSTKLEDSAMYFCASSGPRQGAQSPLHFGNGTRLTVT.

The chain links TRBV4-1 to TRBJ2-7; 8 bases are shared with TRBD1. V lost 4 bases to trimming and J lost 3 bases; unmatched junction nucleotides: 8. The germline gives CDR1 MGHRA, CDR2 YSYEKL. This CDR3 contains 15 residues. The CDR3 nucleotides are TGCGCCAGCAGCCTCCGGGCAGGGGGCTTCTACGAGCAGTACTTC. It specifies CASSLRAGGFYEQYF.

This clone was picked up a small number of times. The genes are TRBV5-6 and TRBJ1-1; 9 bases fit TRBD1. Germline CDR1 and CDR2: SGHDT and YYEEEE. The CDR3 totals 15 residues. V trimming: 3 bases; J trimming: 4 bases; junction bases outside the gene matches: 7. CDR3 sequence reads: CASSYGTGLSTEAFF. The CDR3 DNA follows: TGTGCCAGCAGCTATGGGACAGGGCTGAGCACTGAAGCTTTCTTT.

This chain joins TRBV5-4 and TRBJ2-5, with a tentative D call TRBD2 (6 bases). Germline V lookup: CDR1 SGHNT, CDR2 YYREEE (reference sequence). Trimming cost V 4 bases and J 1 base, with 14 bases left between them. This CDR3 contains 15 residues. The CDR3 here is CASSPAPLAQETQYF. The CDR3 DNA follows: TGTGCCAGCAGCCCCGCCCCACTAGCCCAAGAGACCCAGTACTTC.

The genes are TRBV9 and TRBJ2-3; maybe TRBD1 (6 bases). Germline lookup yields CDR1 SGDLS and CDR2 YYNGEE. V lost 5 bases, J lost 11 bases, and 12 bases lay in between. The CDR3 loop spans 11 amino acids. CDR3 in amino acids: CASSDLGQQYF. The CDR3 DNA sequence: TGTGCCAGCAGTGACCTGGGACAGCAGTATTTT.

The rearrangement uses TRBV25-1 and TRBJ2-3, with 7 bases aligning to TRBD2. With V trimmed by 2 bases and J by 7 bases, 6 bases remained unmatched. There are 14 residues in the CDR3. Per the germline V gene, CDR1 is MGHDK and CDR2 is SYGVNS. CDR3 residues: CASSEMGSGNTQYF. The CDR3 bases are TGTGCCAGCAGTGAAATGGGGAGCGGGAATACGCAGTATTTT.

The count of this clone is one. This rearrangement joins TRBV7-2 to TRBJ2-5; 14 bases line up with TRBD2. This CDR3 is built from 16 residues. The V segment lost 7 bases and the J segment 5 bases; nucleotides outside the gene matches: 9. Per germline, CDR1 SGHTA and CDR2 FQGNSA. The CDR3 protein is CASTLTSGGAVETQYF. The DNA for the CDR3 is TGTGCCAGCACCTTGACTAGCGGGGGGGCCGTGGAGACCCAGTACTTC.

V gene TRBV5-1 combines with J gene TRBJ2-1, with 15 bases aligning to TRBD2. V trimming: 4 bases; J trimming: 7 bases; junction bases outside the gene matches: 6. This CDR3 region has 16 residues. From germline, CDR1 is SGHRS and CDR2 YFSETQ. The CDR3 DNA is TGCGCCAGCAGCAACGGACTAGCGGGGGGGCCAAATGAGCAGTTCTTC. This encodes CASSNGLAGGPNEQFF.

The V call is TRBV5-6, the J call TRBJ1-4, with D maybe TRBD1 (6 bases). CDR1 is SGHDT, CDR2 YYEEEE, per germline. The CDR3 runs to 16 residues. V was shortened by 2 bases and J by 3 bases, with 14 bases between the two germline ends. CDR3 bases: TGTGCCAGCAGCTTTCTTGAAGGGGGTGCTAATGAAAAACTGTTTTTT. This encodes CASSFLEGGANEKLFF. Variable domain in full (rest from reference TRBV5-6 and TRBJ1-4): DAGVTQSPTHLIKTRGQQVTLRCSPKSGHDTVSWYQQALGQGPQFIFQYYEEEERQRGNFPDRFSGHQFPNYSSELNVNALLLGDSALYLCASSFLEGGANEKLFFGSGTQLSVL.

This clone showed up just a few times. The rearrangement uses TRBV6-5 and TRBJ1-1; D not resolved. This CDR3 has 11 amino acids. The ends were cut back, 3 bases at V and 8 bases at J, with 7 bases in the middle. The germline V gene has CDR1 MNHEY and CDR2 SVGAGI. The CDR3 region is CASSYAGEAFF. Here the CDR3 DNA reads TGTGCCAGCAGTTATGCCGGGGAAGCTTTCTTT.

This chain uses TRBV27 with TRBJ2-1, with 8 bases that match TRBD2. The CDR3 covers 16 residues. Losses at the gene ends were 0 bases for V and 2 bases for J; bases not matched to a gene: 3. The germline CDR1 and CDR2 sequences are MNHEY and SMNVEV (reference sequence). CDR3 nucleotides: TGTGCCAGCAGTTTATCAGCGGGAGCCGCCTACAATGAGCAGTTCTTC. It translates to CASSLSAGAAYNEQFF.

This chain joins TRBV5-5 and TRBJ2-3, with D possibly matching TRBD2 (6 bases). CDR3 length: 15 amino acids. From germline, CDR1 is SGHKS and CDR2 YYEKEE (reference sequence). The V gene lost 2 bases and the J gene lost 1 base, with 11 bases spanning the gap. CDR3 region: CASSFYGGGTDTQYF. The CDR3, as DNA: TGTGCCAGCAGCTTTTACGGGGGAGGCACAGATACGCAGTATTTT.

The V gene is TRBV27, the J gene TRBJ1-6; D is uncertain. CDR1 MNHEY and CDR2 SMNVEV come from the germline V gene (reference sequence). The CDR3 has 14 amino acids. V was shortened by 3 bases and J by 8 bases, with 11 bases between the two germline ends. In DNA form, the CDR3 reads TGTGCCAGCAGTTTTTCTACGATTCATTCACCCCTCCACTTT. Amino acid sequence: CASSFSTIHSPLHF.

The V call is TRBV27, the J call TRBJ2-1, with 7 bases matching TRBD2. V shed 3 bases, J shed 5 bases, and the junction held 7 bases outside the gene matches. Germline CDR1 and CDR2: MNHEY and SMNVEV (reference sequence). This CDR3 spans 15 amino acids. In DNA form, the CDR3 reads TGTGCCAGCAGTTTTTCTAGCGGAGCCCACAATGAGCAGTTCTTC. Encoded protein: CASSFSSGAHNEQFF.

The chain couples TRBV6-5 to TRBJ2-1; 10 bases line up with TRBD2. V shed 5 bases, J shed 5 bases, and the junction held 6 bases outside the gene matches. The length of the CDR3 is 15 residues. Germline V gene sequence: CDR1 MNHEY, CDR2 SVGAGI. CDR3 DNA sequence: TGTGCCAGCAGTCCACTAGCGGGGCGAAACAATGAGCAGTTCTTC. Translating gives CASSPLAGRNNEQFF.

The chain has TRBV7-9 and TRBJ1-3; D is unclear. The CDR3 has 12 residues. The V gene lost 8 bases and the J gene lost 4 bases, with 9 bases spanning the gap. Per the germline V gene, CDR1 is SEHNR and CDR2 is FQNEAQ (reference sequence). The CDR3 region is CASSDLGNTIYF. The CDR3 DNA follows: TGTGCCAGCTCGGACTTAGGAAACACCATATATTTT.